This entry lists 23 T cell receptor beta chains sequenced from one sample in a study of T cells in localized non-small cell lung cancer. Assay: immunoSEQ multiplex PCR; the TCRdb copy retains only in-frame clones and omits some. In the table there are about 1,600 clones, over 20% of which are singletons. Material: lung tumor tissue, obtained before any cancer treatment. These receptors originate from a male donor at least 60 years old with stage I lung adenocarcinoma.

In its sample, this clone is medium-sized. The chain is built from TRBV4-1 and TRBJ1-5; D is perhaps TRBD1 (5 bases). Looked up from germline, CDR1 is MGHRA and CDR2 is YSYEKL. V was cut by 5 bases and J by 1 base, with 6 bases left in between. The CDR3 runs 13 residues. The CDR3 is CASSWDSNQPQHF. In DNA, the CDR3 is TGCGCCAGCAGCTGGGACAGCAATCAGCCCCAGCATTTT.

In its sample, this clone is medium-sized. V is TRBV11-3 and J is TRBJ2-5; 11 positions match TRBD2. V lost 5 bases and J lost 1; bases outside the gene matches: 6. Germline CDR1 reads SGHNT; CDR2 reads YENEEA. This CDR3 contains 16 residues. The CDR3 nucleotides read TGTGCCAGCAGCCTCCTAGCGGGGGGCTTCCAAGAGACCCAGTACTTC. Amino acids: CASSLLAGGFQETQYF.

The chain couples TRBV2 to TRBJ2-3; D is uncertain. The CDR3 contains 12 residues. Germline V lookup: CDR1 SNHLY, CDR2 FYNNEI. V was shortened by 7 bases and J by 6 bases, with 11 bases between the two germline ends. CDR3 region: CASNNDQDTQYF. CDR3 nucleotide sequence: TGTGCCAGCAATAATGACCAGGATACGCAGTATTTT.

By frequency in the sample, this clone is medium-sized. The genes are TRBV9 and TRBJ2-5; 9 positions agree with TRBD2. CDR1 is SGDLS, CDR2 YYNGEE, per germline. V lost 3 bases and J lost 3; bases outside the gene matches: 6. This CDR3 has 15 residues. CDR3 nucleotide sequence: TGTGCCAGCAGCGAAGCGGGGGGCCTGGAAGAGACCCAGTACTTC. Translation gives CASSEAGGLEETQYF.

This sequence joins TRBV18 and TRBJ1-1; D gene unclear. Germline V gene data show CDR1 as KGHSH and CDR2 as LQKENI. The CDR3 is made up of 15 amino acids. V gave up 5 bases and J gave up 7 bases, with 20 bases separating them. In nucleotides, the CDR3 is TGTGCCAGCTCAAGAGGATCCGGACTGGCACATGAAGCTTTCTTT. This translates into CASSRGSGLAHEAFF.

The chain combines TRBV29-1 with TRBJ2-7; D gene ambiguous. Trimming cost V 5 bases and J 3 bases, with 26 bases left between them. The CDR3 loop spans 17 amino acids. The germline CDR1 and CDR2 sequences are SQVTM and ANQGSEA. CDR3 coding DNA: TGCAGCGTTCTCCCCCCTGACCCCTCCGTGGAGTACTACGAGCAGTACTTC. Its translation: CSVLPPDPSVEYYEQYF.

CDR3 in DNA: TGTGCCAGCTCACCCGGACAGGGGGGATACAACTATGGCTACACCTTC. This encodes CASSPGQGGYNYGYTF. V gene TRBV18 combines with J gene TRBJ1-2; 10 bases fit TRBD1. Germline V lookup: CDR1 KGHSH, CDR2 LQKENI. Losses at the gene ends were 3 bases for V and 2 bases for J; bases not matched to a gene: 6. The CDR3 is made up of 16 amino acids.

The chain employs TRBV7-1 and TRBJ2-7; D is perhaps TRBD1 (6 bases). TRBV7-1 is an open reading frame whose function is uncertain. Trimming stripped 5 bases from V and 3 bases from J, with 11 bases between. The CDR3 has 13 residues. The CDR3 loop is CASSNLQGYEQYF. The CDR3, as DNA: TGTGCCAGCAGCAACTTACAGGGCTACGAGCAGTACTTC.

The V gene is TRBV18, the J gene TRBJ1-4; no clear D. V shed 3 bases and J shed 8 bases, with 16 bases lying between them. CDR1 and CDR2 from the germline V gene are KGHSH and LQKENI. CDR3 length equals 15 residues. For the CDR3, the DNA is TGTGCCAGCTCACCGAGGGTCTCCCGCGGCGAAAAACTGTTTTTT. Encoded protein: CASSPRVSRGEKLFF.

The V gene is TRBV5-1, the J gene TRBJ2-1, with D tentatively TRBD1 (6 bases). The germline V and J ends were trimmed by 2 bases and 0 bases, with 12 bases remaining between them. Looked up from germline, CDR1 is SGHRS and CDR2 is YFSETQ. The CDR3 contains 16 residues. CDR3 amino acids: CASSFPQGGSYNEQFF. CDR3 DNA: TGCGCCAGCAGCTTTCCCCAAGGGGGCTCCTACAATGAGCAGTTCTTC.

This clone was found a few times. V is TRBV29-1 and J is TRBJ1-1; maybe TRBD1 (5 bases). Germline CDR1 and CDR2: SQVTM and ANQGSEA. There are 13 residues in the CDR3. V lost 7 bases and J 0 bases, leaving 12 bases between the germline ends. The DNA of the CDR3 is TGCAGCGCATTGACAGATTTGAACACTGAAGCTTTCTTT. Protein product: CSALTDLNTEAFF.

This chain connects TRBV9 to TRBJ2-7, with D possibly matching TRBD1 (5 bases). The CDR3 has 13 amino acids. Per germline, CDR1 SGDLS and CDR2 YYNGEE. V was shortened by 6 bases and J by 4 bases, with 14 bases between the two germline ends. CDR3 region: CASISRDLYEQYF. CDR3 nucleotide sequence: TGTGCCAGCATATCCAGGGATCTGTACGAGCAGTACTTC.

The chain employs TRBV11-3 and TRBJ1-4, with 7 nucleotides matching TRBD1. This CDR3 comprises 15 residues. Germline-derived CDR1 and CDR2 are SGHNT and YENEEA. The J segment lost 8 bases and the V segment lost 3 bases, leaving 9 bases of the junction unmatched. Written as DNA, the CDR3 is TGTGCCAGCAGCTTGGGGCAGGGGGGAGGAGAAAAACTGTTTTTT. This translates into CASSLGQGGGEKLFF.

This chain links TRBV6-8 with TRBJ2-7, with TRBD1 as a possible D gene (6 bases). This CDR3 region has 15 residues. Trimming left V 4 bases short and J 1 base short, with 14 bases between. CDR1 and CDR2 (germline): MNHGY, SAAAGT. CDR3 sequence reads: CASSSRQALSYEQYF. The DNA of the CDR3 is TGTGCCAGCAGTTCCAGACAGGCCCTTTCCTACGAGCAGTACTTC.

The CDR3 region has the DNA TGTGCCAGCAGTTACACCGGGACCCCGTCTGGGGCCAACGTCCTGACTTTC. This encodes CASSYTGTPSGANVLTF. The chain is built from TRBV6-8 and TRBJ2-6; D is tentatively TRBD1 or TRBD2 (5 bases each). Germline V gives CDR1 MNHGY, CDR2 SAAAGT. V was pared by 2 bases and J by 1 base, with 12 bases between. The CDR3 spans 17 residues.

This clone was counted only a few times. V is TRBV19 and J is TRBJ1-6; D is perhaps TRBD1 (5 bases). Germline values: CDR1 LNHDA, CDR2 SQIVND (reference sequence). This CDR3 region has 15 residues. Between the trimmed V and J ends, which lost 3 bases and 4 bases, there was a span of 10 bases. CDR3 in amino acids: CASSIRQNYNSPLHF. DNA of the CDR3: TGTGCCAGTAGTATCAGACAGAATTATAATTCACCCCTCCACTTT.

The chain uses TRBV9 and TRBJ1-1; D is possibly TRBD1 (5 bases). The CDR3 has 13 amino acids. V was trimmed by 2 bases and J by 8 bases, leaving 13 bases between them. The germline V gene encodes CDR1 SGDLS and CDR2 YYNGEE. CDR3 DNA: TGTGCCAGCAGCGTCCAGGGATTGGGAGAAGCTTTCTTT. The encoded protein is CASSVQGLGEAFF.

Sample share makes this clone large. The chain is built from TRBV6-8 and TRBJ2-5; 12 positions agree with TRBD2. This CDR3 spans 15 amino acids. Germline assignment: CDR1 MNHGY and CDR2 SAAAGT. The V gene end was trimmed by 5 bases and the J gene end by 2 bases; junction bases not matched to a gene: 3. CDR3 residues: CASSRTSGEQETQYF. The CDR3 DNA follows: TGTGCCAGCAGTCGGACTAGCGGGGAACAAGAGACCCAGTACTTC.

By share of the sample, this clone is medium-sized. The CDR3 reads CASSQGQRETQYF. The CDR3 bases are TGCGCCAGCAGCCAGGGACAGAGAGAGACCCAGTACTTC. The rearrangement uses TRBV23-1 and TRBJ2-5, with 7 positions matching TRBD1. TRBV23-1 carries the ORF label, with uncertain function. V dropped 6 bases and J dropped 4; count of bases not matched to a gene: 5. The CDR3 consists of 13 residues.

A few counts support this clone. This chain links TRBV11-3 with TRBJ2-7, with 7 bases aligning to TRBD1. This CDR3 has 19 residues. Trimming at V came to 5 bases and at J to 4 bases, leaving 23 bases not matched to a gene. Germline V CDR1 and CDR2: SGHNT, YENEEA. DNA for the CDR3: TGTGCCAGCAGCGGCTCTGGGAAGGGGGCGCGAGGGGCTGAGTACGAGCAGTACTTC. It codes for CASSGSGKGARGAEYEQYF.

The sample holds a few counts of this clone. The CDR3 reads CAWTRGGPDTEAFF. The CDR3 nucleotides are TGTGCCTGGACCAGAGGGGGGCCCGACACTGAAGCTTTCTTT. This chain joins TRBV30 and TRBJ1-1; TRBD1 might be the D (6 bases). V lost 4 bases, J lost 3 bases, and 15 bases lay in between. CDR1 is GTSNPN, CDR2 SVGIG, per germline (reference sequence). The CDR3 sequence is 14 residues long. Complete variable domain (other parts from reference TRBV30 and TRBJ1-1): SQTIHQWPATLVQPVGSPLSLECTVEGTSNPNLYWYRQAAGRGLQLLFYSVGIGQISSEVPQNLSASRPQDRQFILSSKKLLLSDSGFYLCAWTRGGPDTEAFFGQGTRLTVV.

This clone was detected only a few times. The chain uses TRBV5-1 and TRBJ2-3, with 13 positions matching TRBD2. The germline gives CDR1 SGHRS, CDR2 YFSETQ. The CDR3 covers 16 residues. V dropped 2 bases and J dropped 5; count of bases not matched to a gene: 5. CDR3 sequence reads: CASSFTSGGVGDTQYF. CDR3 sequence (DNA): TGCGCCAGCAGCTTTACTAGCGGGGGGGTAGGAGATACGCAGTATTTT.

This clone was observed a few times. This chain's CDR3 is CASSFGTGGYTQYF. The CDR3 DNA follows: TGCGCCAGCAGCTTCGGGACAGGGGGATATACGCAGTATTTT. The V call is TRBV5-1, the J call TRBJ2-3, with 11 bases matching TRBD1. V was clipped by 2 bases and J by 7 bases; unmatched bases: 3. This CDR3 contains 14 residues. The V gene's germline CDR1 is SGHRS and CDR2 YFSETQ.